This T cell receptor (beta chain) was documented in a study of blood T cell repertoires in COVID-19. The table came from immunoSEQ multiplex PCR; TCRdb's copy has only in-frame clones and leaves some out. Here the sample spans 270,000 or so clones, around 89% being singletons. The receptor was isolated from a man aged 35 to 55 with acute or convalescent COVID-19. The sequenced material came from peripheral blood.

Here the CDR3 reads CASSAPHRGQETQYF. The CDR3 region has the DNA TGTGCCAGCAGCGCCCCGCACAGGGGCCAAGAGACCCAGTACTTC. The J gene is TRBJ2-5, the V gene TRBV5-8; 7 bases match TRBD1. Germline values: CDR1 SGHTS, CDR2 YDEGEE. Trimming removed 4 bases from V and 1 base from J; junction bases left unmatched: 7. This CDR3 has 15 residues.